Shown below are 9 T cell receptor beta chains from a single sample sequenced in a study of cytomegalovirus exposure and HLA in healthy donors. The PCR ran on 60 Vbeta and 13 Jbeta primers. TCRdb's copy holds only in-frame clones and misses some; the assay was immunoSEQ multiplex PCR. The profile covers tens of thousands of clones, with 70% to 75% appearing a single time and more than 5.5% taken by the ten largest. The sequenced sample consisted of PBMCs. All receptors come from a woman in her forties or fifties in good health and CMV-seropositive.

The J gene is TRBJ1-2, the V gene TRBV28, with 10 bases fitting TRBD1. The CDR3 contains 15 residues. Germline V gene data show CDR1 as MDHEN and CDR2 as SYDVKM. V shed 3 bases, J shed 6 bases, and the junction held 7 bases outside the gene matches. The CDR3 sequence: CASSFMGQGNDGYTF. CDR3 nucleotide sequence: TGTGCCAGCAGTTTTATGGGACAGGGGAATGATGGCTACACCTTC.

This clone was seen only a few times. CDR3 in amino acids: CSVLGGVTYNEQFF. DNA for the CDR3: TGCAGCGTTCTAGGGGGTGTAACCTACAATGAGCAGTTCTTC. The rearrangement links TRBV29-1 to TRBJ2-1; possibly TRBD1 for D (6 bases). Trimming shortened V by 5 bases and J by 2 bases, and 13 bases separated the two germline ends. CDR1 SQVTM and CDR2 ANQGSEA come from the germline V gene. The CDR3 is 14 amino acids.

This clone was seen once. This chain links TRBV29-1 with TRBJ2-5; no definite D call. The ends were cut back, 2 bases at V and 5 bases at J, with 15 bases in the middle. CDR3 length: 14 residues. The germline CDR1 and CDR2 sequences are SQVTM and ANQGSEA. The CDR3 nucleotides read TGCAGCGTTGAAATGCCTAGGCGTTGGGAGACCCAGTACTTC. Protein product: CSVEMPRRWETQYF. The whole variable domain, filled in from reference TRBV29-1 and TRBJ2-5, reads SAVISQKPSRDICQRGTSLTIQCQVDSQVTMMFWYRQQPGQSLTLIATANQGSEATYESGFVIDKFPISRPNLTFSTLTVSNMSPEDSSIYLCSVEMPRRWETQYFGPGTRLLVL.

V is TRBV13 and J is TRBJ1-2, with TRBD1 matching 12 bases. The germline V gene encodes CDR1 PRHDT and CDR2 FYEKMQ (reference sequence). With V trimmed by 0 bases and J by 6 bases, 11 bases remained unmatched. The CDR3 sequence is 18 residues long. This CDR3 reads CASSLGWDRGRRTDGYTF. DNA of the CDR3: TGTGCCAGCAGCTTAGGTTGGGACAGGGGGCGAAGGACCGATGGCTACACCTTC.

On this clone: One end of the junction is discordant with germline, which a read error may explain. The chain carries TRBV7-9 and TRBJ1-1; 7 nucleotides line up with TRBD1. Germline V CDR1 and CDR2: SEHNR, FQNEAQ (reference sequence). The CDR3 loop spans 13 amino acids. CDR3 DNA sequence: TGTGCCAGCAGGTTAGCAGGGGGCACTGAAGCTTTCTTT. This gives the protein CASRLAGGTEAFF.

The chain employs TRBV6-1 and TRBJ2-7, with TRBD2 identical over 8 bases. The length of the CDR3 is 13 residues. CDR1 MNHNS and CDR2 SASEGT come from the germline V gene. J gave up 3 bases and V 7 bases, and 5 bases lay outside the gene matches. The CDR3 sequence is CASTLTSGYEQYF. The CDR3 bases are TGTGCCAGCACCCTAACTAGCGGCTACGAGCAGTACTTC.

V and J are TRBV20-1 and TRBJ1-5, with 10 bases lining up with TRBD1. Germline trimming cut 5 bases from V and 9 bases from J; bases unmatched to any gene: 1. The CDR3 length is 11 residues. The germline V gene encodes CDR1 DFQATT and CDR2 SNEGSKA (reference sequence). CDR3 amino acids: CSARDRGPQHF. In DNA, the CDR3 is TGCAGTGCTCGGGACAGGGGGCCCCAGCATTTT.

The V and J genes are TRBV7-6 and TRBJ2-7; D is unclear. Germline V gives CDR1 SGHVS, CDR2 FNYEAQ. The CDR3 totals 12 residues. Trimming pared 4 bases from V and 3 bases from J, leaving 7 bases between. CDR3 loop: CASSSNHYEQYF. The CDR3 DNA follows: TGTGCCAGCAGCTCCAATCACTACGAGCAGTACTTC.

The chain couples TRBV27 to TRBJ2-5, with 9 bases that match TRBD2. The trim removed 6 bases at V and 5 bases at J, leaving 7 bases unmatched. The CDR3 spans 14 residues. Germline CDR1 MNHEY, CDR2 SMNVEV (reference sequence). The CDR3 loop reads CASSNSGRVETQYF. As DNA, the CDR3 is TGTGCCAGCAGCAATAGCGGGAGAGTGGAGACCCAGTACTTC.